The source of this TCR beta chain is a study of blood T cell repertoires in COVID-19. Some clones are missing from TCRdb's copy, which holds only in-frame ones; the method was immunoSEQ multiplex PCR. Among about 350,000 clones listed, about 90% were seen once. Participants spanned ages roughly 18 to 90 years and resided in 24 US areas. Cohort assignment relied on participant-reported clinical history. This TCR was sampled from a woman aged 30 to 39 who had been exposed to COVID-19. Input material: PBMCs or T cells enriched from blood (not recorded which).

CDR3 residues: CASSESRGLGIYGYTF. The CDR3 bases are TGTGCCAGCAGTGAATCTAGGGGGTTGGGTATCTATGGCTACACCTTC. V is TRBV6-1 and J is TRBJ1-2; D might be TRBD1 (6 bases). Deletions cut 2 bases from V and 4 bases from J, with 17 bases between. The CDR3 totals 16 residues. The germline CDR1 and CDR2 sequences are MNHNS and SASEGT.